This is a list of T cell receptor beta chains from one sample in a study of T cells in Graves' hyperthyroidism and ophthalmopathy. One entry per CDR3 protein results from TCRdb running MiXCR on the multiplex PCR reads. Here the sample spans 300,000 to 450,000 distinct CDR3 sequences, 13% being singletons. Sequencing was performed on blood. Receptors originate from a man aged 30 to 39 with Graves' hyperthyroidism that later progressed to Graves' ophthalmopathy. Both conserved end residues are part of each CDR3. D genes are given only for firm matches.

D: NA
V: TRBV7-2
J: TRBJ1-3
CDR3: CASSLLSRNTIYF

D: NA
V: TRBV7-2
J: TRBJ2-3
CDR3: CASSSAEGRTDTQYF

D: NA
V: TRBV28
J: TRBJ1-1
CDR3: CASRKKNTEAFF

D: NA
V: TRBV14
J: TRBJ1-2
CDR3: CASSRGHSYGYTF

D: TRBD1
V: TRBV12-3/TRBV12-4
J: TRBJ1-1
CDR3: CASSETGATEAFF

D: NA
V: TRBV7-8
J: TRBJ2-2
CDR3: CASSLVPDNTGELFF

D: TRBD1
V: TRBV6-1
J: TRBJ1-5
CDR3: CASSGLTGGNQPQHF

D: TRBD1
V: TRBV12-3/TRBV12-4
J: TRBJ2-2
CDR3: CASSSLGQGPNTGELFF

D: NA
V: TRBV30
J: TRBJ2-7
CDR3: CAWSRGSSYEQYF

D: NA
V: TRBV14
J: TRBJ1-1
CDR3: CASSHPIRQRIKAEAFF

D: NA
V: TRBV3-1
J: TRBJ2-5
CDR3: CASRLEGGETQYF